Sequencing of this T cell receptor beta chain was carried out in a study of sequential checkpoint blockade in melanoma. The junction had 11 bases not matched to a gene; V was cut back by 8 bases and J by 3 bases. There are 15 residues in the CDR3. In germline, CDR1 is SEHNR, CDR2 FQNEAQ (reference sequence). This clone was counted a few times. Treatment specified: randomized to nivolumab then ipilimumab (arm A) or the reverse (arm B). Using immunoSEQ multiplex PCR, the repertoire was profiled, and TCRdb retains in-frame clones only, with some absent. The repertoire consists of just over 9,000 clones, with approximately 56% occurring once and the leading ten covering just over 40%.

Sequenced material: CD8+ T cells sorted from blood (inferred from file names), taken from a patient given nivolumab and ipilimumab in sequence. The chain recombines TRBV7-9 with TRBJ2-3; 7 nucleotides agree with TRBD2. This clonotype originated in a human donor with melanoma. CDR3 region: CASCKSLAVTDTQYF. For the CDR3, the DNA is TGTGCCAGCTGCAAAAGCCTAGCGGTAACAGATACGCAGTATTTT.